A single sample gave rise to the 27 T cell receptor beta chains below, sequenced in a study of OX40 agonist ivuxolimab in advanced cancers. Data came from immunoSEQ multiplex PCR; TCRdb stores just in-frame clones and leaves some out. The data show tens of thousands of clones, approximately 90% seen once. The input for sequencing was CD4+ or CD8+ T cells sorted from blood, taken in a trial of the OX40 agonist ivuxolimab. These TCRs come from an adult with an advanced solid tumor such as melanoma, head and neck, liver or kidney cancer.

In this sample, this clone turned up once. The chain recombines TRBV19 with TRBJ2-7; a possible D gene is TRBD1 (5 bases). Germline V gives CDR1 LNHDA, CDR2 SQIVND (reference sequence). Trimming cost V 5 bases and J 4 bases, with 15 bases left between them. The CDR3 covers 14 residues. DNA for the CDR3: TGTGCCAGTAGTGTTGACAGTCGATCTTACGAGCAGTACTTC. The encoded protein is CASSVDSRSYEQYF.

CDR3 sequence reads: CASSLAGGTITGELFF. For the CDR3, the DNA is TGCGCCAGCAGCTTGGCTGGCGGGACTATCACCGGGGAGCTGTTTTTT. The chain is built from TRBV5-1 and TRBJ2-2, with 7 bases aligning to TRBD2. The CDR3 loop spans 16 amino acids. CDR1 is SGHRS and CDR2 is YFSETQ in the germline V gene. Trimming at V came to 0 bases and at J to 4 bases, leaving 6 bases not matched to a gene.

V is TRBV7-9 and J is TRBJ2-5; TRBD1 agrees at 7 bases. Germline assignment: CDR1 SEHNR and CDR2 FQNEAQ (reference sequence). CDR3 size: 14 residues. Germline trimming cut 5 bases from V and 5 bases from J; bases unmatched to any gene: 8. CDR3 amino acids: CASSPVTGLETQYF. CDR3 nucleotide sequence: TGTGCCAGCAGCCCCGTGACAGGGTTGGAGACCCAGTACTTC.

V and J are TRBV6-5 and TRBJ1-3; D call uncertain. Germline V gene data show CDR1 as MNHEY and CDR2 as SVGAGI. Trimming removed 5 bases at V and 0 bases at J, with 11 bases between. The CDR3 consists of 15 residues. The CDR3 nucleotides read TGTGCCAGCAGTAATCCTCCAACCTCTGGAAACACCATATATTTT. It codes for CASSNPPTSGNTIYF.

The genes are TRBV5-1 and TRBJ2-7; D gene ambiguous. Germline CDR1 and CDR2: SGHRS and YFSETQ. Trimming removed 2 bases at V and 3 bases at J, with 9 bases between. This CDR3 has 13 residues. The CDR3 DNA follows: TGCGCCAGCAGCTTTAACTCCAACTACGAGCAGTACTTC. Encoded protein: CASSFNSNYEQYF. Complete variable domain (other parts from reference TRBV5-1 and TRBJ2-7): KAGVTQTPRYLIKTRGQQVTLSCSPISGHRSVSWYQQTPGQGLQFLFEYFSETQRNKGNFPGRFSGRQFSNSRSEMNVSTLELGDSALYLCASSFNSNYEQYFGPGTRLTVT.

This chain connects TRBV7-9 to TRBJ2-5; no definite D call. Trimming left V 3 bases short and J 5 bases short, with 7 bases between. Germline V gene data show CDR1 as SEHNR and CDR2 as FQNEAQ (reference sequence). CDR3 length: 12 amino acids. The CDR3 DNA reads as TGTGCCAGCAGCTTCGGGTGGGAGACCCAGTACTTC. It is translated as CASSFGWETQYF.

This rearrangement joins TRBV19 to TRBJ2-7; 7 bases line up with TRBD2. There are 14 residues in the CDR3. Germline V gene data show CDR1 as LNHDA and CDR2 as SQIVND (reference sequence). J was trimmed by 3 bases and V by 9 bases; bases with no gene match: 11. As DNA, the CDR3 is TGTGCCAGCACCCCAAGCGGGAACGGCTACGAGCAGTACTTC. The encoded protein is CASTPSGNGYEQYF.

This sequence joins TRBV11-2 and TRBJ2-1; the match to TRBD2 covers 12 bases. Germline V gene sequence: CDR1 SGHAT, CDR2 FQNNGV. The trim removed 6 bases at V and 7 bases at J, leaving 13 bases unmatched. CDR3 length: 17 residues. CDR3 nucleotide sequence: TGTGCCAGCAGGGAACCGCTAGCGGGAGGGCGGAAAAATGAGCAGTTCTTC. It yields the protein CASREPLAGGRKNEQFF.

J is TRBJ1-4 and V is TRBV5-1; D uncertain. Trimming removed 0 bases from V and 7 bases from J, with 10 bases in between. In germline, CDR1 is SGHRS, CDR2 YFSETQ. CDR3 length equals 14 residues. The chain's CDR3 is CASSLDPGSEKLFF. In nucleotides, the CDR3 is TGCGCCAGCAGCTTGGACCCAGGCAGTGAAAAACTGTTTTTT. The full variable domain, with the rest looked up from reference TRBV5-1 and TRBJ1-4, is KAGVTQTPRYLIKTRGQQVTLSCSPISGHRSVSWYQQTPGQGLQFLFEYFSETQRNKGNFPGRFSGRQFSNSRSEMNVSTLELGDSALYLCASSLDPGSEKLFFGSGTQLSVL.

This clone was counted a single time. The rearrangement joins TRBV6-1 to TRBJ2-3; perhaps D is TRBD1 or TRBD2 (6 bases each). In germline, CDR1 is MNHNS, CDR2 SASEGT. With 1 base removed from V and 5 bases from J, the gap between germline ends came to 13 bases. The CDR3 spans 15 residues. CDR3 in amino acids: CASSEDRVGGDTQYF. In DNA, the CDR3 is TGTGCCAGCAGTGAAGACAGGGTCGGGGGAGATACGCAGTATTTT.

CDR3 in DNA: TGTGCCAGCAGCCGCCGTGGGACTAGCGGGATTTTCGCGAACACCGGGGAGCTGTTTTTT. Translating it yields CASSRRGTSGIFANTGELFF. This chain uses TRBV4-2 with TRBJ2-2, with 13 nucleotides matching TRBD2. The junction had 11 bases not matched to a gene; V was cut back by 4 bases and J by 0 bases. The CDR3 is 20 amino acids. Germline assignment: CDR1 LGHNA and CDR2 YNFKEQ.

CDR3 sequence: CATTTGYDTGELFF. CDR3 coding DNA: TGTGCCACCACAACGGGGTACGACACCGGGGAGCTGTTTTTT. The gene calls are TRBV28 and TRBJ2-2; D may be TRBD2 (5 bases). The V gene's germline CDR1 is MDHEN and CDR2 SYDVKM. The V end was cut by 10 bases, the J end by 3 bases, with 15 bases between. CDR3 length: 14 amino acids.

The genes are TRBV18 and TRBJ2-7; D possibly corresponds to TRBD1 (5 bases). Germline loops: CDR1 KGHSH, CDR2 LQKENI. CDR3 length: 13 residues. Trimming left V 5 bases short and J 5 bases short, with 13 bases between. The CDR3 is CASSELQDHEQYF. CDR3 bases: TGTGCCAGCTCAGAATTACAGGATCACGAGCAGTACTTC.

V gene TRBV5-6 combines with J gene TRBJ2-3, with 7 bases that match TRBD1. Germline V CDR1 and CDR2: SGHDT, YYEEEE. The CDR3 covers 15 residues. J was trimmed by 4 bases and V by 0 bases; bases with no gene match: 5. The chain's CDR3 is CASSLGPRGSDTQYF. The CDR3 DNA sequence: TGTGCCAGCAGCTTGGGCCCCAGGGGGTCAGATACGCAGTATTTT.

This clone has just one count. The V call is TRBV19, the J call TRBJ2-1; 11 bases are shared with TRBD2. CDR3 length: 15 residues. Germline V gene data show CDR1 as LNHDA and CDR2 as SQIVND (reference sequence). V shed 3 bases, J shed 10 bases, and the junction held 8 bases outside the gene matches. In nucleotides, the CDR3 is TGTGCCAGTAGTATGGTAGCGGGGGGGACGCGGGAGCAGTTCTTC. Protein sequence: CASSMVAGGTREQFF.

The V gene is TRBV29-1, the J gene TRBJ2-7; perhaps D is TRBD1 or TRBD2 (5 bases each). V lost 6 bases to trimming and J lost 5 bases, with 11 bases between them. The CDR3 loop spans 11 amino acids. The germline V gene has CDR1 SQVTM and CDR2 ANQGSEA. The CDR3 loop reads CSVDGAHEQYF. Written as DNA, the CDR3 is TGCAGCGTGGACGGGGCCCACGAGCAGTACTTC.

The chain uses TRBV5-1 and TRBJ2-1, with a tentative D call TRBD1 (6 bases). This CDR3 comprises 12 residues. The germline CDR1 and CDR2 sequences are SGHRS and YFSETQ. Trimming removed 4 bases at V and 9 bases at J, with 11 bases between. CDR3 DNA: TGCGCCAGCAGCGTACAGGGTCCTGAGCAGTTCTTC. The encoded protein is CASSVQGPEQFF.

This clone turned up a few times. The V call is TRBV19, the J call TRBJ1-2, with D perhaps matching TRBD1 (5 bases). Trimming pared 10 bases from V and 6 bases from J, leaving 15 bases between. CDR1 and CDR2 (germline): LNHDA, SQIVND (reference sequence). There are 12 residues in the CDR3. CDR3 residues: CATNDRFHGYTF. CDR3 sequence (DNA): TGTGCCACAAACGACAGATTCCATGGCTACACCTTC.

This rearrangement joins TRBV19 to TRBJ1-2; D may be TRBD1 (6 bases). Deletions cut 6 bases from V and 7 bases from J, with 9 bases between. CDR3 size: 11 residues. The germline V gene encodes CDR1 LNHDA and CDR2 SQIVND (reference sequence). CDR3: CASSNRAGYTF. The CDR3 DNA sequence: TGTGCCAGTAGCAACAGGGCTGGCTACACCTTC. The whole variable domain, remainder taken from reference TRBV19 and TRBJ1-2, is DGGITQSPKYLFRKEGQNVTLSCEQNLNHDAMYWYRQDPGQGLRLIYYSQIVNDFQKGDIAEGYSVSREKKESFPLTVTSAQKNPTAFYLCASSNRAGYTFGSGTRLTVV.

This clone was recorded only once. V usage is TRBV18 and J usage is TRBJ1-5, with unresolved D. The V gene lost 2 bases and the J gene lost 6 bases, with 8 bases spanning the gap. The CDR3 covers 13 residues. Germline V gives CDR1 KGHSH, CDR2 LQKENI. The CDR3 spells CASSPGSGQPQHF. In DNA, the CDR3 is TGTGCCAGCTCACCAGGATCTGGTCAGCCCCAGCATTTT.

This clone was found a few times. The V call is TRBV30, the J call TRBJ1-1; TRBD1 aligns across 7 bases. J was trimmed by 5 bases and V by 0 bases; bases with no gene match: 6. CDR1 is GTSNPN, CDR2 SVGIG, per germline (reference sequence). The length of the CDR3 is 14 residues. The CDR3 DNA follows: TGTGCCTGGAGTGTGACAGGGCGTTCTACTGAAGCTTTCTTT. This translates into CAWSVTGRSTEAFF.

The genes are TRBV5-1 and TRBJ2-1, with 9 positions matching TRBD2. Per germline, CDR1 SGHRS and CDR2 YFSETQ. The CDR3 sequence is 22 residues long. V was clipped by 3 bases and J by 5 bases; unmatched bases: 27. The CDR3 reads CASSYMGPGGTSLGLRNNEQFF. DNA for the CDR3: TGCGCCAGCAGCTATATGGGGCCTGGAGGGACTAGCTTAGGGCTAAGAAACAATGAGCAGTTCTTC.

The chain links TRBV5-5 to TRBJ1-1; no definite D call. CDR1 SGHKS and CDR2 YYEKEE come from the germline V gene (reference sequence). The CDR3 spans 13 residues. Trimming took off 4 bases at V and 0 bases at J, with 7 bases between the two ends. This chain's CDR3 is CASSQNLNTEAFF. The CDR3 bases are TGTGCCAGCAGCCAGAATCTGAACACTGAAGCTTTCTTT.

V is TRBV19 and J is TRBJ2-3; possibly TRBD1 for D (6 bases). Deletions cut 6 bases from V and 2 bases from J, with 12 bases between. The CDR3 runs 14 residues. Germline-derived CDR1 and CDR2 are LNHDA and SQIVND (reference sequence). In nucleotides, the CDR3 is TGTGCCAGTAGACAGGGTACATTCACAGATACGCAGTATTTT. Translated: CASRQGTFTDTQYF.

The gene calls are TRBV7-9 and TRBJ2-3, with D tentatively TRBD2 (6 bases). CDR1 is SEHNR, CDR2 FQNEAQ, per germline (reference sequence). Between the trimmed V and J ends, which lost 6 bases and 5 bases, there was a span of 15 bases. This CDR3 is 14 amino acids long. CDR3 coding DNA: TGTGCCAGCAGTCCCCCGGGAGCCGGAGATACGCAGTATTTT. Translation: CASSPPGAGDTQYF.

The rearrangement uses TRBV19 and TRBJ1-5, with 7 bases identical to TRBD1. The length of the CDR3 is 14 residues. The V and J ends lost 6 bases and 7 bases, in that order; junction bases with no gene match: 9. The V gene's germline CDR1 is LNHDA and CDR2 SQIVND (reference sequence). In DNA, the CDR3 is TGTGCCAGTAGGATACAGGGGAAAGGACAGCCCCAGCATTTT. This sequence encodes CASRIQGKGQPQHF.

The CDR3 reads CASSSSGETQYF. DNA of the CDR3: TGCGCCAGCAGTTCTAGCGGGGAGACCCAGTACTTC. The chain uses TRBV5-1 and TRBJ2-5; TRBD2 aligns across 8 bases. The J segment lost 5 bases and the V segment lost 5 bases, leaving 2 bases of the junction unmatched. The CDR3 has 12 residues. Germline lookup yields CDR1 SGHRS and CDR2 YFSETQ.